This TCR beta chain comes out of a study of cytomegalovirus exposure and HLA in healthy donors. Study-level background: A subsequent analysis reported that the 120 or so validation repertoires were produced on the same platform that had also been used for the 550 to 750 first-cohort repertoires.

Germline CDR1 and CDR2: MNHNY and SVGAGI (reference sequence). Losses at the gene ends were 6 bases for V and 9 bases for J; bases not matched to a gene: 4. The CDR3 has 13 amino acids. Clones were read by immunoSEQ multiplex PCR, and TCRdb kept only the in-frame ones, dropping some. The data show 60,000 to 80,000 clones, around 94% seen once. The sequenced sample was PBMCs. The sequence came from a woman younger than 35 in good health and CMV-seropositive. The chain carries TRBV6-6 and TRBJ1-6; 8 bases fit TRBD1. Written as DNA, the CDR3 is TGTGCCAGCAGCCCTGACAGGGGTTCACCCCTCCACTTT. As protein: CASSPDRGSPLHF.